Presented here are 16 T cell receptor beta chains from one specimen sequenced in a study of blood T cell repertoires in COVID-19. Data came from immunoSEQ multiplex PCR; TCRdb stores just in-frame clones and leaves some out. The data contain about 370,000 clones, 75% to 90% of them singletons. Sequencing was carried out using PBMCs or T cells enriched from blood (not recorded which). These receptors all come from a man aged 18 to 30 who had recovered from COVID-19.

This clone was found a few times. The CDR3 is CASSSNRVGGTDTQYF. The CDR3 DNA is TGTGCCAGCTCATCCAACAGGGTAGGTGGCACAGATACGCAGTATTTT. The chain recombines TRBV18 with TRBJ2-3; perhaps TRBD1 as D (6 bases). The CDR3 loop spans 16 amino acids. CDR1 and CDR2 from the germline V gene are KGHSH and LQKENI. Trimming cost V 5 bases and J 1 base, with 16 bases left between them.

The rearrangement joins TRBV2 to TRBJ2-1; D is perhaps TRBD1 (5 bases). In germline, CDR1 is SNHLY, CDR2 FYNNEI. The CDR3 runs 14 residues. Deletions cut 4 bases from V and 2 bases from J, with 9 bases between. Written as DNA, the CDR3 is TGTGCCAGCAGTGCACAGGTTACCTACAATGAGCAGTTCTTC. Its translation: CASSAQVTYNEQFF.

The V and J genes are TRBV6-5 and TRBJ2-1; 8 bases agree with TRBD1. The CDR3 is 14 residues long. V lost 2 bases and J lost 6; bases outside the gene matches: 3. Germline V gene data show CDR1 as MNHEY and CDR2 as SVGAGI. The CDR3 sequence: CASSYGQGGNEQFF. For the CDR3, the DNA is TGTGCCAGCAGTTACGGACAGGGTGGCAATGAGCAGTTCTTC.

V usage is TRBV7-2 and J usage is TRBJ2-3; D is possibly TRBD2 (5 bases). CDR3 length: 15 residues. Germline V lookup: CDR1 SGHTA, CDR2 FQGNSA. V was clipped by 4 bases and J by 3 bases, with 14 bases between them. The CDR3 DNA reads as TGTGCCAGCAGCTGGTGGACTGACAAAACAGATACGCAGTATTTT. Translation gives CASSWWTDKTDTQYF. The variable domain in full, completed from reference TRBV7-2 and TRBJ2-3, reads GAGVSQSPSNKVTEKGKDVELRCDPISGHTALYWYRQSLGQGLEFLIYFQGNSAPDKSGLPSDRFSAERTGGSVSTLTIQRTQQEDSAVYLCASSWWTDKTDTQYFGPGTRLTVL.

The DNA of the CDR3 is TGTGCCAGCAGCCCCCGGGCAGGGTCGTCTTCACCCCTCCACTTT. Translating it yields CASSPRAGSSSPLHF. The chain combines TRBV5-6 with TRBJ1-6; tentative D call: TRBD1 (5 bases). Per germline, CDR1 SGHDT and CDR2 YYEEEE. This CDR3 region has 15 residues. The V and J ends lost 4 bases and 9 bases respectively, with 17 bases between them.

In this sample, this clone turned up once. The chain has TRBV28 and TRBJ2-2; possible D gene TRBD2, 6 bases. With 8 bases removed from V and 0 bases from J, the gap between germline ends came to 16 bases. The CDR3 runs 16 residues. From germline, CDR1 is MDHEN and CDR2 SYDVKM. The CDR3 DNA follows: TGTGCCAGCCAAACCCTAGCGAACACGAACACCGGGGAGCTGTTTTTT. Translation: CASQTLANTNTGELFF.

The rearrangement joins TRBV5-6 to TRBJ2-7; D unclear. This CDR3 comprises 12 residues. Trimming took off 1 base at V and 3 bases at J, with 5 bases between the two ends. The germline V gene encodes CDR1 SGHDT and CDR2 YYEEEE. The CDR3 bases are TGTGCCAGCAGCTTGTACGGCTACGAGCAGTACTTC. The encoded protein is CASSLYGYEQYF.

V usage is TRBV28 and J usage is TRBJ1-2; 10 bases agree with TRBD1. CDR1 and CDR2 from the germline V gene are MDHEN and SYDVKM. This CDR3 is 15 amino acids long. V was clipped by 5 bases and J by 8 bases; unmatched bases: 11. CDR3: CASSLPGQGLKGYTF. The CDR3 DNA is TGTGCCAGCAGTCTACCGGGACAGGGGTTGAAGGGCTACACCTTC.

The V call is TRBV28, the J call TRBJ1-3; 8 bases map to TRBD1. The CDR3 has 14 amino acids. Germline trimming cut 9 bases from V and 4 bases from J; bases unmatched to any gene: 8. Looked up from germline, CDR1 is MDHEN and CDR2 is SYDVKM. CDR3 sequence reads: CASMTGDQGNTIYF. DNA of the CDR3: TGTGCCAGTATGACAGGGGATCAGGGAAACACCATATATTTT.

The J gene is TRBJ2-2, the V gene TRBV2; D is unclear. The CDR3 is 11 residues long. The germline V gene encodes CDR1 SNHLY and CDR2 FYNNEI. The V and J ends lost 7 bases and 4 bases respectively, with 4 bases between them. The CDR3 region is CASTRTGELFF. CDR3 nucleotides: TGTGCCAGCACGCGCACCGGGGAGCTGTTTTTT.

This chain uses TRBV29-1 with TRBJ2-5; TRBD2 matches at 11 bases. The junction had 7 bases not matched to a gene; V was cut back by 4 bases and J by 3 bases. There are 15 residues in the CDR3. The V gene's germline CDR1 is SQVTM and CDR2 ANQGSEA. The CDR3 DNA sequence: TGCAGCGTTGCGCTAGGGACTAGCGGCGAAGAGACCCAGTACTTC. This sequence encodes CSVALGTSGEETQYF.

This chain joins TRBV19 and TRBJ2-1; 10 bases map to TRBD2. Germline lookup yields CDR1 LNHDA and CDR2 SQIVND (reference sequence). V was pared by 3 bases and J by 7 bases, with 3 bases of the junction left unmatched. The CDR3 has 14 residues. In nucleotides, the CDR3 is TGTGCCAGTAGTATGACTAGCGGGCAAAATGAGCAGTTCTTC. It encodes CASSMTSGQNEQFF.

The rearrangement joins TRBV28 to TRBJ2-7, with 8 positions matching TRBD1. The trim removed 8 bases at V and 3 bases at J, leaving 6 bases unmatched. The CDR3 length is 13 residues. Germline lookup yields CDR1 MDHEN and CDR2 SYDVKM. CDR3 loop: CASQNGQGYEQYF. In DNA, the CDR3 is TGTGCCAGCCAAAACGGACAGGGCTACGAGCAGTACTTC.

CDR3 sequence reads: CASSHPSPIRDRGEAFF. CDR3 DNA sequence: TGTGCCAGCAGTCACCCTAGTCCTATCAGGGACAGGGGAGAAGCTTTCTTT. This chain links TRBV25-1 with TRBJ1-1; 10 nucleotides align to TRBD1. The germline gives CDR1 MGHDK, CDR2 SYGVNS. J gave up 8 bases and V 5 bases, and 17 bases lay outside the gene matches. The CDR3 spans 17 residues.

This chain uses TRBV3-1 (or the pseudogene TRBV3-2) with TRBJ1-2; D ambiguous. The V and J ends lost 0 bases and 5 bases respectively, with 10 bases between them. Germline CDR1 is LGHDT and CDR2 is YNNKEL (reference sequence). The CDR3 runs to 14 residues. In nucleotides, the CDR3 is TGTGCCAGCAGCCAAGAATTTGCCAGTTATGGCTACACCTTC. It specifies CASSQEFASYGYTF.

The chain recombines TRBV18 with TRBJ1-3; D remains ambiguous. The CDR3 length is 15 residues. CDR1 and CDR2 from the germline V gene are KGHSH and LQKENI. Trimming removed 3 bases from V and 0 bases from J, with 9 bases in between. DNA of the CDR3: TGTGCCAGCTCACCGGCACCGATCTCTGGAAACACCATATATTTT. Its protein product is CASSPAPISGNTIYF.